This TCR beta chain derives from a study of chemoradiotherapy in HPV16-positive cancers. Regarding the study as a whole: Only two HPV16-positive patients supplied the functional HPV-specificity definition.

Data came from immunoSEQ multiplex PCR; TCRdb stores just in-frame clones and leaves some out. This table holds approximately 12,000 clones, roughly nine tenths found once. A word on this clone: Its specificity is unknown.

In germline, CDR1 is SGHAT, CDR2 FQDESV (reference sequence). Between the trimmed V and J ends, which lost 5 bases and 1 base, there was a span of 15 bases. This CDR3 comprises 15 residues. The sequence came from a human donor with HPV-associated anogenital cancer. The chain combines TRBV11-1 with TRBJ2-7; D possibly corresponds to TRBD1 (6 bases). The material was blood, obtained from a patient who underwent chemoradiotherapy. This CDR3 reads CASSQYRDPSYEQYF. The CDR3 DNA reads TGTGCCAGCAGCCAATACAGGGACCCTTCCTACGAGCAGTACTTC.